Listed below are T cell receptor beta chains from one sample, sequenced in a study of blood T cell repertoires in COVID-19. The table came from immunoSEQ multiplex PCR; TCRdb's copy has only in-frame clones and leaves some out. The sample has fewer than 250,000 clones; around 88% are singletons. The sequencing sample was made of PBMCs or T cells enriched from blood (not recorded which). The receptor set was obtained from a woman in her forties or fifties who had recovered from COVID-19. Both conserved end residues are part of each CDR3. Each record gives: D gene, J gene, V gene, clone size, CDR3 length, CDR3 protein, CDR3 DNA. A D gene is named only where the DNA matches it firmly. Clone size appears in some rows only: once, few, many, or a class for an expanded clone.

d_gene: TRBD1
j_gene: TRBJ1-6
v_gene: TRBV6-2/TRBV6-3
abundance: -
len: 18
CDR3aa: CASSYSPGQGTYNSPLHF
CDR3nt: TGTGCCAGCAGTTATTCCCCGGGACAGGGGACCTATAATTCACCCCTCCACTTT

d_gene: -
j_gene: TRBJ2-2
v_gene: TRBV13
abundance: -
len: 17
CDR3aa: CASSLDSLRVGTGELFF
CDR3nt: TGTGCCAGCAGCTTAGATTCCCTTCGGGTAGGCACCGGGGAGCTGTTTTTT

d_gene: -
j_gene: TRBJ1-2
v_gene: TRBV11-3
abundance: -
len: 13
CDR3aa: CASSPSGAPGYTF
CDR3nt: TGTGCCAGCAGCCCCTCAGGGGCGCCTGGCTACACCTTC

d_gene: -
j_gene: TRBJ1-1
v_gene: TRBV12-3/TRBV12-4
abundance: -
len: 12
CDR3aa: CASSRTERKAFF
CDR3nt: TGTGCCAGCAGTCGAACGGAGCGGAAAGCTTTCTTT

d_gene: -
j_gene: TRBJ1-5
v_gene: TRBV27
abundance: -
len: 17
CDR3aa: CASSLWYRGAYDQPQHF
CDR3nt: TGTGCCAGCAGTTTATGGTATCGGGGGGCATATGATCAGCCCCAGCATTTT

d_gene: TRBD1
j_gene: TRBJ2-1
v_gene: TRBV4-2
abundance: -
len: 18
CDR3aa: CASSHTGTGTFIVHEQFF
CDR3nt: TGTGCCAGCAGCCATACCGGGACAGGGACATTCATCGTCCATGAGCAGTTCTTC

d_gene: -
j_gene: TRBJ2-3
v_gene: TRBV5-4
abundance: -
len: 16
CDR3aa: CASSLLLAASTDTQYF
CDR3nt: TGTGCCAGCAGCTTGCTCCTAGCAGCTAGCACAGATACGCAGTATTTT

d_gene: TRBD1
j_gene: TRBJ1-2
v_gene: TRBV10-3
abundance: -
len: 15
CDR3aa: CAITGQGTPNYGYTF
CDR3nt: TGTGCCATCACGGGACAGGGCACCCCAAACTATGGCTACACCTTC

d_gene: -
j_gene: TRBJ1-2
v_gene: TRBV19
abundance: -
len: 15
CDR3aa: CASSTRQDSLRGYTF
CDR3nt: TGTGCCAGTAGTACCAGACAGGATTCCCTCAGAGGCTACACCTTC

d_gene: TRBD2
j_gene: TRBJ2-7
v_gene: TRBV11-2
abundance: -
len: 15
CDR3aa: CASSLGLAKGYEQYF
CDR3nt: TGTGCCAGCAGCTTAGGACTAGCGAAGGGCTACGAGCAGTACTTC

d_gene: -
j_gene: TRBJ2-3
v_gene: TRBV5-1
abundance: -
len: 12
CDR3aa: CASSLGSSPQYF
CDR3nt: TGCGCCAGCAGCTTGGGGAGTTCCCCGCAGTATTTT

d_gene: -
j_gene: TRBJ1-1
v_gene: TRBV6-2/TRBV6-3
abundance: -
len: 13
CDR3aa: CASSLVRNTEAFF
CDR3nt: TGTGCCAGCAGTTTAGTCCGGAACACTGAAGCTTTCTTT

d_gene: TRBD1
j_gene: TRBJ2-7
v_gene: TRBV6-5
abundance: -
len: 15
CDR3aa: CASSYWGQGAGEQYF
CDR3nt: TGTGCCAGCAGTTACTGGGGACAGGGGGCGGGCGAGCAGTACTTC

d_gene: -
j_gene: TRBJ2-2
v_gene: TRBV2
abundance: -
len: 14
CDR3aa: CASLSQGIIGELFF
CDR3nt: TGTGCCAGCCTCAGCCAGGGGATAATCGGGGAGCTGTTTTTT

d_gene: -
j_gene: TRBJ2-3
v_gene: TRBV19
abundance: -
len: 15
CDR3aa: CASSVPGLSTDTQYF
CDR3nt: TGTGCCAGTAGTGTACCGGGACTGAGCACAGATACGCAGTATTTT

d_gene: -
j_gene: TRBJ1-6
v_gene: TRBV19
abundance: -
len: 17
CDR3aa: CASTSGGALGYNSPLHF
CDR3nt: TGTGCCAGTACTTCTGGAGGGGCCCTAGGCTATAATTCACCCCTCCACTTT

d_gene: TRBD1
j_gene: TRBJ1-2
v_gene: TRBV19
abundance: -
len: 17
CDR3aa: CASSIDPRTGGNYGYTF
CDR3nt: TGTGCCAGTAGTATAGACCCCCGGACAGGGGGGAACTATGGCTACACCTTC

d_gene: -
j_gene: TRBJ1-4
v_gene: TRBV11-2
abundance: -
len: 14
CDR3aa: CASSLMGAREKLFF
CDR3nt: TGTGCCAGCAGCTTAATGGGGGCGAGGGAAAAACTGTTTTTT

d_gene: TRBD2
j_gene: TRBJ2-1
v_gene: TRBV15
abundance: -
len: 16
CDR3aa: CATSVGLAGSQGEQFF
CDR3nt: TGTGCCACCAGCGTTGGACTAGCGGGGTCCCAGGGTGAGCAGTTCTTC

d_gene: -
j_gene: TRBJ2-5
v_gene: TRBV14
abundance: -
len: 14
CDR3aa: CASSQDVGGPTQYF
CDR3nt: TGTGCCAGCAGCCAAGACGTGGGGGGACCGACCCAGTACTTC

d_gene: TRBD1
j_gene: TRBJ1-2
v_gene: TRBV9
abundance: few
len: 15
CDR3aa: CASSGDRGVGYGYTF
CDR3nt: TGTGCCAGCAGCGGCGACAGGGGGGTTGGCTATGGCTACACCTTC

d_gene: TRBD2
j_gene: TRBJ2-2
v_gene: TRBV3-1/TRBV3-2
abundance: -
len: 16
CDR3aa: CASSQGGRANTGELFF
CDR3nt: TGTGCCAGCAGCCAAGGCGGGAGGGCCAACACCGGGGAGCTGTTTTTT

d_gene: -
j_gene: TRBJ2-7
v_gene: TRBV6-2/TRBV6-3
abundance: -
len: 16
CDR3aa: CASSMTRSTSPHEQYF
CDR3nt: TGTGCCAGCAGTATGACAAGGTCCACTTCTCCCCACGAGCAGTACTTC

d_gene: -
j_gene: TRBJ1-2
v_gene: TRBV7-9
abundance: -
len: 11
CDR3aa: CAAGGHYGYTF
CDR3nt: TGTGCCGCCGGGGGGCACTATGGCTACACCTTC